This TCR beta chain was sequenced during a study of CD8 T cells in Susac syndrome. Study-wide findings and caveats: Clonal expansion was not observed in the Susac syndrome CD4+ T cell repertoires.

Concerning this clonotype itself: Its antigen remains unknown.

With random hexamers, about 0.45 to 1 ug RNA was reverse transcribed. An immunoSEQ multiplex PCR generated amplified TCR beta CDR3 products spanning 54 Vbeta and 13 Jbeta. MiXCR was run by TCRdb on the immunoSEQ multiplex PCR reads, yielding one entry per CDR3 protein. Of fewer than 200,000 distinct CDR3 sequences listed, 85% to 95% are singletons. This CDR3 spans 14 amino acids. Germline-derived CDR1 and CDR2 are SGHRS and YFSETQ. V dropped 3 bases and J dropped 0 bases, with 10 bases sitting between them. The sequenced sample consisted of CD4+ T cells from PBMCs. The chain combines TRBV5-1 with TRBJ2-7; D is undetermined. The source is a human donor with Susac syndrome. Here the CDR3 DNA reads TGCGCCAGCAGCTGGACGGACGCCTCCTACGAGCAGTACTTC. This translates into CASSWTDASYEQYF.